The 27 T cell receptor beta chains below were found in one sample sequenced in a study of blood T cell repertoires in COVID-19. Only in-frame clones appear in the TCRdb table, and some are missing; sequencing was by immunoSEQ multiplex PCR. The table lists some 300,000 clones, roughly 88% of them singletons. What was sequenced was peripheral blood. These receptors originate from a woman under 40 who had recovered from COVID-19.

This chain uses TRBV5-1 with TRBJ1-6, with a weak D call TRBD1 (6 bases). CDR1 SGHRS and CDR2 YFSETQ come from the germline V gene. The CDR3 is made up of 15 amino acids. Trimming removed 4 bases at V and 7 bases at J, with 15 bases between. The CDR3 here is CASSGGGGFNSPLHF. The DNA of the CDR3 is TGCGCCAGCAGCGGGGGAGGGGGTTTCAATTCACCCCTCCACTTT.

The DNA for the CDR3 is TGTGCCAGCAGTTTGAACACACAGGGCCCCGGGGAGCTGTTTTTT. This encodes CASSLNTQGPGELFF. The rearrangement joins TRBV6-2 or TRBV6-3 to TRBJ2-2, with a tentative D call TRBD1 (6 bases). Per the germline V gene, CDR1 is MNHEY and CDR2 is SVGEGT. The CDR3 totals 15 residues. The ends were cut back, 4 bases at V and 6 bases at J, with 15 bases in the middle.

The V and J genes are TRBV7-8 and TRBJ2-2; weak D call: TRBD2 (6 bases). Trimming shortened V by 6 bases and J by 2 bases, and 10 bases separated the two germline ends. Germline V lookup: CDR1 SGHVS, CDR2 FQNEAQ. This CDR3 contains 14 residues. The CDR3 sequence: CASRRETNTGELFF. The CDR3 nucleotides are TGTGCCAGCAGACGGGAGACTAACACCGGGGAGCTGTTTTTT.

The rearrangement joins TRBV12-3 or TRBV12-4 to TRBJ2-2; weak D call: TRBD2 (6 bases). The CDR3 is made up of 12 amino acids. Trimming took off 4 bases at V and 8 bases at J, with 8 bases between the two ends. The CDR3 nucleotides read TGTGCCAGCAGTTATAGCGGAGGGGAGCTGTTTTTT. Translating gives CASSYSGGELFF.

V is TRBV3-1 (or the pseudogene TRBV3-2) and J is TRBJ1-2; no definite D call. Germline CDR1 and CDR2: LGHDT and YNNKEL (reference sequence). Trimming shortened V by 1 base and J by 4 bases, and 10 bases separated the two germline ends. The CDR3 contains 14 residues. CDR3 DNA: TGTGCCAGCAGCCAAGGTCCGGGTCGCTATGGCTACACCTTC. Protein product: CASSQGPGRYGYTF.

This chain uses TRBV21-1 with TRBJ1-5; TRBD1 reflects the table's D call only, with no check against the DNA. TRBV21-1 is a recognized pseudogene. This CDR3 has 13 amino acids. The CDR3: CASSKEHNQPQHF. In nucleotides, the CDR3 is TGTGCCAGCAGCAAAGAACACAATCAGCCCCAGCATTTT.

This chain joins TRBV19 and TRBJ1-3; D is unclear. CDR3 length: 11 residues. The V end lost 7 bases, the J end lost 13 bases, and 14 bases lay between the germline ends. In germline, CDR1 is LNHDA, CDR2 SQIVND (reference sequence). The CDR3 DNA reads TGTGCCAGTACGTCGATGATCGGTATATATTTT. Translating it yields CASTSMIGIYF. Full variable domain (remainder filled in from reference TRBV19 and TRBJ1-3): DGGITQSPKYLFRKEGQNVTLSCEQNLNHDAMYWYRQDPGQGLRLIYYSQIVNDFQKGDIAEGYSVSREKKESFPLTVTSAQKNPTAFYLCASTSMIGIYFGEGSWLTVV.

The V call is TRBV28, the J call TRBJ1-4; 8 nucleotides match TRBD1. The CDR3 is 12 residues long. Germline CDR1 is MDHEN and CDR2 is SYDVKM. V gave up 6 bases and J gave up 11 bases; unmatched junction bases: 5. CDR3 sequence (DNA): TGTGCCAGCAGGAGGACAGGGCTTAAACTGTTTTTT. Protein: CASRRTGLKLFF. Supplemented by reference TRBV28 and TRBJ1-4, the full variable domain reads DVKVTQSSRYLVKRTGEKVFLECVQDMDHENMFWYRQDPGLGLRLIYFSYDVKMKEKGDIPEGYSVSREKKERFSLILESASTNQTSMYLCASRRTGLKLFFGSGTQLSVL.

The V and J genes are TRBV6-2 or TRBV6-3 and TRBJ1-5; D is possibly TRBD1 (5 bases). CDR3 length: 14 residues. V gave up 5 bases and J gave up 3 bases, with 11 bases separating them. Germline V gene sequence: CDR1 MNHEY, CDR2 SVGEGT. This chain's CDR3 is CASSLRTYNQPQHF. The DNA for the CDR3 is TGTGCCAGCAGTCTACGGACATACAATCAGCCCCAGCATTTT.

This sequence joins TRBV2 and TRBJ2-2; 10 positions agree with TRBD1. Germline CDR1 reads SNHLY; CDR2 reads FYNNEI. J lost 7 bases, V lost 6 bases, and 5 bases had no gene match. The CDR3 contains 14 residues. The CDR3: CASRAGQGGGELFF. The DNA for the CDR3 is TGTGCCAGCAGGGCCGGACAGGGGGGCGGGGAGCTGTTTTTT.

The chain has TRBV4-3 and TRBJ2-2; D is unresolved. Germline CDR1 LGHNA, CDR2 YSLEER. The CDR3 loop spans 17 amino acids. V lost 0 bases and J lost 5, with 16 bases in between. CDR3 DNA sequence: TGCGCCAGCAGCCAAGATCTCCCAAAAATGAGGACCGGGGAGCTGTTTTTT. Amino acids: CASSQDLPKMRTGELFF.

This chain joins TRBV18 and TRBJ2-5; tentative D call: TRBD1 (5 bases). Trimming took off 3 bases at V and 2 bases at J, with 10 bases between the two ends. The CDR3 has 14 amino acids. Germline CDR1 and CDR2: KGHSH and LQKENI. The CDR3 nucleotides read TGTGCCAGCTCACCGGGGCAGATTCAAGAGACCCAGTACTTC. Translation: CASSPGQIQETQYF.

This chain uses TRBV7-2 with TRBJ1-4, with TRBD1 identical over 7 bases. Germline CDR1 reads SGHTA; CDR2 reads FQGNSA. CDR3 length: 14 amino acids. V lost 3 bases, J lost 8 bases, and 6 bases stayed unmatched. The CDR3 reads CASSFGRGIEKLFF. CDR3 sequence (DNA): TGTGCCAGCAGCTTCGGCAGGGGGATCGAAAAACTGTTTTTT.

This chain links TRBV7-2 with TRBJ1-1; D gene ambiguous. Germline lookup yields CDR1 SGHTA and CDR2 FQGNSA. The germline V and J ends were trimmed by 4 bases and 2 bases, with 8 bases remaining between them. There are 13 residues in the CDR3. The CDR3 sequence: CASSSRINTEAFF. In nucleotides, the CDR3 is TGTGCCAGCAGCTCGAGGATAAACACTGAAGCTTTCTTT.

The rearrangement joins TRBV12-5 to TRBJ2-3; D is unresolved. The CDR3 has 18 amino acids. Trimming left V 1 base short and J 0 bases short, with 17 bases between. Germline V gene data show CDR1 as LGHNT and CDR2 as FRNRAP. The CDR3 coding sequence is TGTGCTAGTGGTTTGGACATTTCCGGGTCCACTAGCACAGATACGCAGTATTTT. This sequence encodes CASGLDISGSTSTDTQYF.

This sequence joins TRBV7-9 and TRBJ1-2, with TRBD1 matching 9 bases. Trimming at V came to 1 base and at J to 8 bases, leaving 8 bases not matched to a gene. The germline V gene encodes CDR1 SEHNR and CDR2 FQNEAQ (reference sequence). This CDR3 comprises 15 residues. This CDR3 reads CASSLEDRGVWGYTF. CDR3 nucleotide sequence: TGTGCCAGCAGCTTAGAGGACAGGGGCGTGTGGGGCTACACCTTC.

The DNA of the CDR3 is TGTGCCAGCAGTTTTTTTAGTGAAAAACTGTTTTTT. Translation: CASSFFSEKLFF. V gene TRBV12-3 or TRBV12-4 combines with J gene TRBJ1-4; no clear D. Trimming pared 3 bases from V and 7 bases from J, leaving 6 bases between. This CDR3 region has 12 residues.

The chain uses TRBV15 and TRBJ2-7; possibly TRBD2 for D (7 bases). The V end was cut by 0 bases, the J end by 6 bases, with 12 bases between. CDR3 length: 14 amino acids. Germline V lookup: CDR1 LNHNV, CDR2 YYDKDF (reference sequence). CDR3 protein: CATSRDWGGVEQYF. The CDR3 DNA reads TGTGCCACCAGCAGAGACTGGGGGGGCGTCGAGCAGTACTTC.

This chain joins TRBV4-3 and TRBJ2-1; maybe TRBD2 (6 bases). This CDR3 has 15 residues. The germline V and J ends were trimmed by 4 bases and 0 bases, with 10 bases remaining between them. Germline CDR1 and CDR2: LGHNA and YSLEER. For the CDR3, the DNA is TGCGCCAGCAGCCCGGACTACGACTCCTACAATGAGCAGTTCTTC. It specifies CASSPDYDSYNEQFF.

This chain uses TRBV5-1 with TRBJ2-2; 7 nucleotides match TRBD1. Trimming removed 4 bases from V and 0 bases from J; junction bases left unmatched: 3. CDR1 is SGHRS, CDR2 YFSETQ, per germline. There are 15 residues in the CDR3. The CDR3: CASSKDRTNTGELFF. The CDR3 coding sequence is TGCGCCAGCAGCAAGGACAGGACGAACACCGGGGAGCTGTTTTTT.

The chain uses TRBV5-1 and TRBJ2-7, with D possibly being TRBD1 (5 bases). Germline V lookup: CDR1 SGHRS, CDR2 YFSETQ. Trimming took 2 bases from V and 2 from J, leaving 8 bases between them. The CDR3 is 13 amino acids. CDR3 nucleotides: TGCGCCAGCAGCTTTGACAGCACCTACGAGCAGTACTTC. It yields the protein CASSFDSTYEQYF.

Only one count was recorded for this clone. The J gene is TRBJ2-5, the V gene TRBV20-1, with 9 bases that match TRBD2. The germline gives CDR1 DFQATT, CDR2 SNEGSKA (reference sequence). V was clipped by 3 bases and J by 5 bases; unmatched bases: 10. The CDR3 is 15 amino acids. The CDR3 spells CSASLSRGGPETQYF. CDR3 DNA: TGCAGTGCTAGTTTATCGCGGGGGGGCCCCGAGACCCAGTACTTC.

This rearrangement joins TRBV2 to TRBJ1-1; the match to TRBD1 covers 7 bases. The CDR3 covers 13 residues. Per germline, CDR1 SNHLY and CDR2 FYNNEI. V dropped 7 bases and J dropped 5; count of bases not matched to a gene: 7. For the CDR3, the DNA is TGTGCCAGCAAGGACAGGTGGTTGACTGAAGCTTTCTTT. This sequence encodes CASKDRWLTEAFF.

This rearrangement joins TRBV10-3 to TRBJ1-1; no firm D call. Germline V gives CDR1 ENHRY, CDR2 SYGVKD. This CDR3 has 14 amino acids. Trimming left V 0 bases short and J 4 bases short, with 9 bases between. The CDR3 DNA reads as TGTGCCATCAGTGAGTCGACACCAGGCACTGAAGCTTTCTTT. This translates into CAISESTPGTEAFF.

The rearrangement uses TRBV7-9 and TRBJ2-2, with D perhaps TRBD2 (7 bases). Germline V gene data show CDR1 as SEHNR and CDR2 as FQNEAQ (reference sequence). This CDR3 is 17 amino acids long. V lost 5 bases to trimming and J lost 5 bases, with 21 bases between them. This chain's CDR3 is CASSRAGGRIRTGELFF. The CDR3 bases are TGTGCCAGCAGCCGCGCCGGGGGGCGTATCAGAACCGGGGAGCTGTTTTTT.

The chain combines TRBV28 with TRBJ1-5, with TRBD1 matching over 8 bases. Germline loops: CDR1 MDHEN, CDR2 SYDVKM. Trimming cost V 6 bases and J 7 bases; bases outside gene matches: 2. The length of the CDR3 is 12 residues. The CDR3 protein is CASRTGVQPQHF. The CDR3 DNA is TGTGCCAGCAGGACAGGGGTACAGCCCCAGCATTTT.

The chain uses TRBV5-6 and TRBJ2-3, with a tentative D call TRBD2 (7 bases). The germline gives CDR1 SGHDT, CDR2 YYEEEE. CDR3 length: 15 residues. The V end was cut by 4 bases, the J end by 4 bases, with 16 bases between. CDR3 bases: TGTGCCAGCAGCCCAGGGCGGGGGCGGGCAGATACGCAGTATTTT. Translation: CASSPGRGRADTQYF.